This entry lists 13 T cell receptor beta chains sequenced from one sample in a study of Graves' ophthalmopathy and Graves' hyperthyroidism. RNA transcripts served as template for amplifying TCR beta CDR3 sequences. First-round RT-PCR relied on HTBI primers, and a second-round multiplex PCR came next. TCRdb reprocessed the multiplex PCR reads with MiXCR, giving one entry per CDR3 protein. Among 580,000 or so distinct CDR3 sequences listed, 35% to 45% were seen once. The source material was peripheral blood or thyroid tissue (not recorded which). Every receptor here comes from an adult man with Graves' hyperthyroidism.

The gene calls are TRBV7-2 and TRBJ2-5; 8 nucleotides match TRBD1. Per germline, CDR1 SGHTA and CDR2 FQGNSA. J gave up 7 bases and V 5 bases, and 6 bases lay outside the gene matches. The CDR3 sequence is 13 residues long. The CDR3 bases are TGTGCCAGCAGCCGACAGGGGACGGGGACCCAGTACTTC. This sequence encodes CASSRQGTGTQYF.

This clonotype was detected only a few times. The chain links TRBV20-1 to TRBJ1-5; D gene ambiguous. Germline lookup yields CDR1 DFQATT and CDR2 SNEGSKA (reference sequence). V lost 6 bases and J lost 4, with 13 bases in between. CDR3 length: 13 amino acids. Written as DNA, the CDR3 is TGCAGTGCACCCGCGGGGAGAAATCAGCCCCAGCATTTT. This gives the protein CSAPAGRNQPQHF.

To note about this clonotype: A much larger clone differs by one base, so this may be a read error. The chain links TRBV10-2 to TRBJ2-7, with D unclear. This CDR3 has 15 residues. Germline CDR1 and CDR2: WSHSY and SAAADI. The DNA of the CDR3 is TGTGCCAGCAGTGTTTGGTGGGCAGCCTCTAACGAGCAGTACTTC. The encoded protein is CASSVWWAASNEQYF.

As DNA, the CDR3 is TGTGCCACCAGTGATTTGACCCGGGAGCTGTTTTTT. Translation: CATSDLTRELFF. The J gene is TRBJ2-2, the V gene TRBV24-1, with unresolved D. The CDR3 has 12 amino acids. Trimming took off 0 bases at V and 9 bases at J, with 4 bases between the two ends. The germline gives CDR1 KGHDR, CDR2 SFDVKD.

As concerns this clonotype: Being one base from a much bigger clone, this may be a read error. The chain recombines TRBV24-1 with TRBJ1-5; 7 bases are a match to TRBD1. V lost 2 bases, J lost 6 bases, and 3 bases stayed unmatched. The germline V gene encodes CDR1 KGHDR and CDR2 SFDVKD. The CDR3 sequence is 14 residues long. The CDR3: CATSDSDRSQPQHF. CDR3 DNA sequence: TGTGCCACCAGTGATTCGGACAGGTCTCAGCCCCAGCATTTT.

At least ten counts were recorded for this clonotype. This chain joins TRBV20-1 and TRBJ2-7, with 9 bases lining up with TRBD1. The CDR3 covers 13 residues. The J segment lost 3 bases and the V segment lost 6 bases, leaving 6 bases of the junction unmatched. Germline V gene data show CDR1 as DFQATT and CDR2 as SNEGSKA (reference sequence). The CDR3 protein is CSASGTGLYEQYF. DNA for the CDR3: TGCAGTGCGTCCGGGACAGGGCTCTACGAGCAGTACTTC.

This clonotype was picked up a small number of times. The chain has TRBV6-1 and TRBJ1-1, with D unclear. V shed 1 base and J shed 2 bases, with 11 bases lying between them. Germline V gene lookup returns CDR1 MNHNS and CDR2 SASEGT. The CDR3 totals 15 residues. Here the CDR3 reads CASSEVPKSNTEAFF. CDR3 nucleotide sequence: TGTGCCAGCAGTGAAGTTCCGAAGAGTAACACTGAAGCTTTCTTT.

There are many counts of this clonotype. The chain has TRBV9 and TRBJ1-2; D uncertain. The V gene's germline CDR1 is SGDLS and CDR2 YYNGEE. The CDR3 is made up of 13 amino acids. The ends were cut back, 0 bases at V and 3 bases at J, with 6 bases in the middle. The CDR3 nucleotides read TGTGCCAGCAGCGTAGGAACGGACTATGGCTACACCTTC. Translated, it gives CASSVGTDYGYTF.

This clonotype was seen more than once but under ten times. V usage is TRBV6-5 and J usage is TRBJ2-7, with unresolved D. The CDR3 has 12 residues. V was shortened by 5 bases and J by 10 bases, with 15 bases between the two germline ends. Germline assignment: CDR1 MNHEY and CDR2 SVGAGI. CDR3 sequence: CASSDNRLLQYF. Written as DNA, the CDR3 is TGTGCCAGCAGTGATAATAGACTCCTACAGTACTTC.

The J gene is TRBJ1-2, the V gene TRBV29-1, with a weak D call TRBD1 (6 bases). The CDR3 covers 12 residues. V was cut by 6 bases and J by 6 bases, with 14 bases left in between. The V gene's germline CDR1 is SQVTM and CDR2 ANQGSEA. CDR3 residues: CSVDGGGHGYTF. The CDR3 coding sequence is TGCAGCGTCGATGGGGGGGGCCATGGCTACACCTTC. Full variable domain (rest looked up from reference TRBV29-1 and TRBJ1-2): SAVISQKPSRDICQRGTSLTIQCQVDSQVTMMFWYRQQPGQSLTLIATANQGSEATYESGFVIDKFPISRPNLTFSTLTVSNMSPEDSSIYLCSVDGGGHGYTFGSGTRLTVV.

This clonotype came up many times. This sequence joins TRBV29-1 and TRBJ1-1; possibly TRBD1 for D (5 bases). CDR3 size: 13 residues. V lost 6 bases and J lost 2, with 13 bases in between. The germline gives CDR1 SQVTM, CDR2 ANQGSEA. Here the CDR3 DNA reads TGCAGCGTGGGGGACCGCGCAAACACTGAAGCTTTCTTT. It translates to CSVGDRANTEAFF.

This clonotype showed up many times. The chain is built from TRBV4-1 and TRBJ2-7; 9 nucleotides align to TRBD1. Trimming took 2 bases from V and 5 from J; bases not matched to a gene: 7. This CDR3 is 15 amino acids long. CDR1 MGHRA and CDR2 YSYEKL come from the germline V gene. The CDR3 coding sequence is TGCGCCAGCAGCCAACCGGGACAGGGTAGGAACGAGCAGTACTTC. Its translation is CASSQPGQGRNEQYF.

This chain joins TRBV5-1 and TRBJ1-1; TRBD1 is a possible D gene (6 bases). Germline V gene data show CDR1 as SGHRS and CDR2 as YFSETQ. V was clipped by 4 bases and J by 4 bases, with 14 bases between them. CDR3 size: 14 residues. The CDR3 nucleotides read TGCGCCAGCAGCGAAAACACAGGGAGCACTGAAGCTTTCTTT. This encodes CASSENTGSTEAFF.